The rows below give T cell receptor beta chains drawn from one sample of a study of early T cells in non-severe SARS-CoV-2 infection. TCRdb analysed the 5' RACE reads with MiXCR anew, one entry per CDR3 protein. This repertoire shows around 79,000 distinct CDR3 sequences, over 9% found once; its top ten account for about 11%. Source: whole blood, taken at baseline. These receptors were taken from an adult who was a healthcare worker with PCR-confirmed SARS-CoV-2 infection or an uninfected control (not recorded which). Both conserved end residues are part of each CDR3. Fields, in order: clone size, J gene, V gene, D gene, CDR3 protein, CDR3 DNA. D genes are given only for firm matches. The size entry is marked missing in some rows and otherwise reads once, few, many or a size class.

. TRBJ2-1 TRBV29-1 . CSVDWAYNEQFF TGCAGCGTTGATTGGGCCTACAATGAGCAGTTCTTC
. TRBJ2-7 TRBV11-3 TRBD1 CASSRDREFEQYF TGTGCCAGCAGCCGGGACAGGGAGTTCGAGCAGTACTTC
many TRBJ1-6 TRBV29-1 TRBD1 CSVGEGGVSPLHF TGCAGCGTTGGAGAAGGGGGCGTTTCACCCCTCCACTTT
many TRBJ2-5 TRBV6-6 . CASNPQRDSETQYF TGTGCCAGCAACCCCCAGCGCGATTCAGAGACCCAGTACTTC
many TRBJ2-5 TRBV19 TRBD2 CASSAQGTTQETQYF TGTGCCAGTAGTGCCCAAGGGACTACTCAAGAGACCCAGTACTTC
. TRBJ2-7 TRBV6-2/TRBV6-3 TRBD1 CATQRSRTGPGYEQYF TGTGCCACCCAGCGTTCCCGGACAGGGCCGGGCTACGAGCAGTACTTC
. TRBJ2-1 TRBV7-2 TRBD1 CASSLTGDPSYNEQFF TGTGCCAGCAGCTTGACAGGGGACCCCTCCTACAATGAGCAGTTCTTC
few TRBJ1-1 TRBV7-9 . CASSRIGQSEAFF TGTGCCAGCAGCCGCATCGGACAGTCTGAAGCTTTCTTT
many TRBJ2-7 TRBV20-1 TRBD2 CSAGTSGARPYEQYF TGCAGTGCTGGGACTAGCGGGGCACGCCCGTACGAGCAGTACTTC
few TRBJ2-3 TRBV7-2 . CASSLSGGAVDTQYF TGTGCCAGCAGCTTATCGGGGGGCGCGGTGGATACGCAGTATTTT
many TRBJ2-1 TRBV18 TRBD1 CASSPRDRAYNEQFF TGTGCCAGCTCACCTCGGGACAGGGCCTACAATGAGCAGTTCTTC
few TRBJ1-1 TRBV7-6 TRBD1 CASSPWTGRNTEAFF TGTGCCAGCAGCCCTTGGACAGGGCGGAACACTGAAGCTTTCTTT
many TRBJ1-4 TRBV6-5 . CASRKVSGGEKLFF TGTGCCAGTAGAAAAGTTTCTGGGGGTGAAAAACTGTTTTTT
many TRBJ1-1 TRBV5-1 . CASSGDLTEAFF TGCGCCAGCAGCGGGGACCTCACTGAAGCTTTCTTT
. TRBJ2-1 TRBV3-1 TRBD1 CASSQGQGRRNEQFF TGTGCCAGCAGCCAAGGACAGGGAAGAAGAAATGAGCAGTTCTTC
few TRBJ1-4 TRBV5-1 . CASSLAPVFGEKLFF TGCGCCAGCAGCTTGGCCCCGGTTTTTGGGGAAAAACTGTTTTTT
. TRBJ1-2 TRBV5-1 TRBD1 CASSFGQGDGYTF TGCGCCAGCAGCTTCGGACAGGGAGATGGCTACACCTTC
. TRBJ1-3 TRBV6-5 . CASSYSKTGQWNTIYF TGTGCCAGCAGTTACTCCAAGACAGGACAGTGGAACACCATATATTTT
. TRBJ1-1 TRBV27 TRBD1 CATRPGQGANTEAFF TGTGCCACCAGACCGGGACAGGGGGCGAACACTGAAGCTTTCTTT
few TRBJ1-2 TRBV5-1 . CASSLGQTPARYTF TGCGCCAGCAGCTTGGGACAGACACCTGCTCGCTACACCTTC
many TRBJ1-6 TRBV6-1 . CASSEAVGNGSPLHF TGTGCCAGCAGTGAAGCGGTAGGGAACGGATCACCCCTCCACTTT
. TRBJ2-5 TRBV4-1 TRBD1 CASSQVRDRGREHQETQYF TGCGCCAGCAGCCAAGTCCGGGACAGGGGGCGGGAACACCAAGAGACCCAGTACTTC
. TRBJ2-3 TRBV19 TRBD2 CASHPRGSGGEDTQYF TGTGCCAGCCATCCCCGGGGTAGCGGGGGAGAAGATACGCAGTATTTT
few TRBJ2-3 TRBV20-1 . CSASSGAGTNTDTQYF TGCAGTGCTAGTTCTGGGGCAGGGACCAACACAGATACGCAGTATTTT
. TRBJ2-2 TRBV2 TRBD2 CASTPATSGAHTGELFF TGTGCCAGCACCCCGGCGACTAGCGGGGCCCACACCGGGGAGCTGTTTTTT
many TRBJ2-2 TRBV30 TRBD1 CACKKTGGGTGELFF TGTGCCTGTAAAAAGACAGGGGGAGGCACCGGGGAGCTGTTTTTT
. TRBJ2-7 TRBV7-2 TRBD2 CASSAGLAEAYEQYF TGTGCCAGCAGCGCAGGACTAGCGGAGGCCTACGAGCAGTACTTC
few TRBJ2-1 TRBV21-1 . CASSAGQGALGNEQFF TGTGCCAGCAGCGCGGGACAGGGGGCCCTCGGGAATGAGCAGTTCTTC
. TRBJ2-1 TRBV20-1 . CSAPHPANEQFF TGCAGTGCCCCGCACCCAGCCAATGAGCAGTTCTTC
few TRBJ2-5 TRBV7-7 TRBD1 CASTQGAQETQYF TGTGCCAGCACTCAGGGGGCCCAAGAGACCCAGTACTTC
once TRBJ2-3 TRBV6-2/TRBV6-3 . CASSSLAPSTDTQYF TGTGCCAGCAGTTCCTTAGCGCCTAGCACAGATACGCAGTATTTT
. TRBJ1-1 TRBV5-1 . CASSRDKLEAFF TGCGCCAGCAGCCGGGACAAACTCGAAGCTTTCTTT
. TRBJ1-2 TRBV2 . CASKADYGYTF TGTGCCAGCAAGGCAGACTATGGCTACACCTTC
few TRBJ2-3 TRBV5-1 . CASSLAGRRTDTQYF TGCGCCAGCAGCTTGGCCGGGCGGCGCACAGATACGCAGTATTTT
many TRBJ1-6 TRBV5-4 . CASSLDSSYNSPLHF TGTGCCAGCAGCTTGGACAGCTCCTATAATTCACCCCTCCACTTT
. TRBJ1-1 TRBV6-1 . CASKRTKNTEAFF TGTGCCAGCAAGCGGACTAAGAACACTGAAGCTTTCTTT
many TRBJ1-3 TRBV2 . CASSERPGGYTIYF TGTGCCAGCAGTGAAAGACCCGGGGGATACACCATATATTTT
many TRBJ2-1 TRBV12-3/TRBV12-4 . CASSLTWGEQFF TGTGCCAGCAGTTTGACCTGGGGGGAGCAGTTCTTC